This TCR beta chain emerged from a study of cytomegalovirus exposure and HLA in healthy donors. The V and J ends lost 5 bases and 10 bases, in that order; junction bases with no gene match: 5. The CDR3 is made up of 12 amino acids. Germline V gene lookup returns CDR1 MNHEY and CDR2 SMNVEV (reference sequence). Regarding the study as a whole: CMV serostatus alone was available as immune exposure information. Analysis was performed later, and it showed HLA-associated TCR beta chains to be more clonally expanded than equally common others. It was in a later analysis that TCR association rates were seen to vary by HLA locus, highest for DRB1 and lowest for HLA-C.

Sampled while nominally healthy, donors likely had unrecorded immune exposures. 60 Vbeta and 13 Jbeta primers were used in PCR. This table comes from immunoSEQ multiplex PCR, and its TCRdb copy is limited to in-frame clones, with some not included. The listing contains 120,000 or so clones. As concerns this clone: Its antigen is as yet unknown.

Sequencing was done on a sample of PBMCs. The clonotype comes from a man between 18 and 29 years old in good health and CMV-seronegative. This rearrangement joins TRBV27 to TRBJ2-1; 7 nucleotides match TRBD2. CDR3 protein: CASSPAGLEQFF. The CDR3 DNA sequence: TGTGCCAGCAGTCCAGCGGGGCTAGAGCAGTTCTTC.